This note documents a single T cell receptor (beta chain) sequence. This sample includes further DNA sequences coding for the same CDR3. This entry belongs to a study of shared clonotypes between healthy human individuals. Study in general: Samples came from two female and a few male donors aged 18 to 49.

Some clones are missing from TCRdb's copy, which holds only in-frame ones; the method was immunoSEQ multiplex PCR. This table holds around 2,000,000 clones, approximately 94% found once. The CDR3 has 13 residues. Per germline, CDR1 MNHEY and CDR2 SMNVEV (reference sequence). The V end lost 2 bases, the J end lost 4 bases, and 9 bases lay between the germline ends. Naive CD8 cells comprised CD45RO-negative, CCR7-positively selected cells, excluding terminally differentiated effector memory CD45RA+ cells. This chain connects TRBV27 to TRBJ2-7; no definite D call. The source of this sequence is a man aged 18 to 30 in good health. The source material was naive CD8+ T cells sorted from blood. CDR3 DNA: TGTGCCAGCAGTTTAGTCGGTTCGTACGAGCAGTACTTC. Protein sequence: CASSLVGSYEQYF.